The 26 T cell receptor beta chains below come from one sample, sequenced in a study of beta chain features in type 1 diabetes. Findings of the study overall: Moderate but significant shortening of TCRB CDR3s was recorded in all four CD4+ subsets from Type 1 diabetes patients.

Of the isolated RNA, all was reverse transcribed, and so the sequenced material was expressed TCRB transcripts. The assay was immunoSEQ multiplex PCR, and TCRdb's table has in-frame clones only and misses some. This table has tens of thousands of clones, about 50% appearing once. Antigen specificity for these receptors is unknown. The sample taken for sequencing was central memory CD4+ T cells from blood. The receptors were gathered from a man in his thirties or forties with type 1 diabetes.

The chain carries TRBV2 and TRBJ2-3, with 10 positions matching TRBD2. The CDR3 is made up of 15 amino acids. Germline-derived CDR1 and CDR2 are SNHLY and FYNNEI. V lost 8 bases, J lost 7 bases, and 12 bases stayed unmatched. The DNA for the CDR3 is TGTGCCAGCGGGGGGGTAGCGGGAGGCCCCCATACGCAGTATTTT. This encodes CASGGVAGGPHTQYF.

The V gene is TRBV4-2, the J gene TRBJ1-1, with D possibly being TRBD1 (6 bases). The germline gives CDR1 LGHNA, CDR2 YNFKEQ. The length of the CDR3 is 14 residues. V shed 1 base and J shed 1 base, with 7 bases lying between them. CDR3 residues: CASSQGTENTEAFF. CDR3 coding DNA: TGTGCCAGCAGCCAAGGGACAGAGAACACTGAAGCTTTCTTT.

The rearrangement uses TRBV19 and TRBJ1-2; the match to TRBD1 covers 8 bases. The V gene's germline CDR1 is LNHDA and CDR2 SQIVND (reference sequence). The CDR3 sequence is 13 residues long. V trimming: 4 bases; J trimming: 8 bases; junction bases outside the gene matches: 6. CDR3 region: CASSKSDRDGYTF. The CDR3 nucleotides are TGTGCCAGTAGTAAATCGGACAGGGACGGCTACACCTTC.

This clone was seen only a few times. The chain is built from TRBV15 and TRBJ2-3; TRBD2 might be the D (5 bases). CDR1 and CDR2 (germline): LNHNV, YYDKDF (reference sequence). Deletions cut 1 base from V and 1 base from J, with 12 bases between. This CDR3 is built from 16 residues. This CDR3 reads CATSRGGLVGTDTQYF. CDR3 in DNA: TGTGCCACCAGCAGAGGCGGGCTAGTCGGCACAGATACGCAGTATTTT.

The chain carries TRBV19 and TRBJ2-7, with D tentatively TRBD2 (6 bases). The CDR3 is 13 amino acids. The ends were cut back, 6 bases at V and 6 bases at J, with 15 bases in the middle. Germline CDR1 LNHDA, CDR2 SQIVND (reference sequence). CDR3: CASSLRGSGEQYF. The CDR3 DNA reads TGTGCCAGTAGCCTTCGGGGGTCGGGCGAGCAGTACTTC.

CDR3 amino acids: CASSQGVAEAFF. For the CDR3, the DNA is TGTGCCAGCTCACAGGGAGTCGCTGAAGCTTTCTTT. The chain joins TRBV18 to TRBJ1-1; no firm D call. Germline V gene lookup returns CDR1 KGHSH and CDR2 LQKENI. Trimming cost V 4 bases and J 6 bases, with 9 bases left between them. This CDR3 contains 12 residues.

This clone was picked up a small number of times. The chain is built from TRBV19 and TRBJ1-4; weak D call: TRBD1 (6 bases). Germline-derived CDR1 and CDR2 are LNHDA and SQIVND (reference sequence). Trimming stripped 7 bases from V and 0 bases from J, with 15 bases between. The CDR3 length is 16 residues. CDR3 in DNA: TGTGCCAGTAAAGACAGGTTTTCTGCAACTAATGAAAAACTGTTTTTT. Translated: CASKDRFSATNEKLFF.

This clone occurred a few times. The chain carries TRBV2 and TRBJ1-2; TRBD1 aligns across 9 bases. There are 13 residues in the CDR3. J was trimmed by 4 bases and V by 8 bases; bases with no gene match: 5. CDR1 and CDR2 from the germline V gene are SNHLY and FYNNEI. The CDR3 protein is CASEQGASYGYTF. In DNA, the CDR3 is TGTGCCAGCGAACAGGGGGCGAGCTATGGCTACACCTTC.

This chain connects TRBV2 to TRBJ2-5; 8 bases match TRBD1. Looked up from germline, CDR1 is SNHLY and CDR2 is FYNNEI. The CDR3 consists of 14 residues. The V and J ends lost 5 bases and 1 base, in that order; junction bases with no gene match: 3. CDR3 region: CASSRDRGQETQYF. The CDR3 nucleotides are TGTGCCAGCAGTCGCGACAGGGGCCAAGAGACCCAGTACTTC.

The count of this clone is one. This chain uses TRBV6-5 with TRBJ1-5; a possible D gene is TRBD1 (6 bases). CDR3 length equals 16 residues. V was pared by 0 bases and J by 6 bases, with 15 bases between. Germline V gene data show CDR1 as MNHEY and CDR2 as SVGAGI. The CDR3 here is CASSYSSQTGRQPQHF. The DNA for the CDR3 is TGTGCCAGCAGTTACTCGAGCCAGACAGGTCGTCAGCCCCAGCATTTT.

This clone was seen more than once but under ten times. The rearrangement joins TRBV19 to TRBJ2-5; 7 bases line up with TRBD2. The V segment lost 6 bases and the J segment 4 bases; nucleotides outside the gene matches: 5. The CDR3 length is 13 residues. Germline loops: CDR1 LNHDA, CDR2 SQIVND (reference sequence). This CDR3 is CASRNLAGETQYF. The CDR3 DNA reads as TGTGCCAGTAGAAACTTAGCGGGAGAGACCCAGTACTTC. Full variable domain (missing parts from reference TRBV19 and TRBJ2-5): DGGITQSPKYLFRKEGQNVTLSCEQNLNHDAMYWYRQDPGQGLRLIYYSQIVNDFQKGDIAEGYSVSREKKESFPLTVTSAQKNPTAFYLCASRNLAGETQYFGPGTRLLVL.

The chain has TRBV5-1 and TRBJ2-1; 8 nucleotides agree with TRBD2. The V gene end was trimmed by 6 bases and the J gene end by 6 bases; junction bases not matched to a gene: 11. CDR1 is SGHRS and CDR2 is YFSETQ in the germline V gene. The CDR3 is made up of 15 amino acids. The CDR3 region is CASTGGAGAGNEQFF. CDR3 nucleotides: TGCGCCAGCACCGGGGGGGCGGGAGCCGGCAATGAGCAGTTCTTC.

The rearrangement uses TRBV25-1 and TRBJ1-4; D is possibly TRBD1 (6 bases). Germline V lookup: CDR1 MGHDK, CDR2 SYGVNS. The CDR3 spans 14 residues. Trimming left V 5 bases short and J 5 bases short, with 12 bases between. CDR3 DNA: TGTGCCAGCAGTTCGGACAGCGCGAATGAAAAACTGTTTTTT. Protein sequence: CASSSDSANEKLFF. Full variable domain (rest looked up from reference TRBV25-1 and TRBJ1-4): EADIYQTPRYLVIGTGKKITLECSQTMGHDKMYWYQQDPGMELHLIHYSYGVNSTEKGDLSSESTVSRIRTEHFPLTLESARPSHTSQYLCASSSDSANEKLFFGSGTQLSVL.

CDR3: CASSLGRQGAAQYF. The CDR3 DNA is TGTGCCAGCAGCTTAGGCCGGCAGGGGGCAGCGCAGTACTTC. The rearrangement uses TRBV13 and TRBJ2-7; TRBD1 matches at 8 bases. CDR3 length: 14 residues. The junction had 7 bases not matched to a gene; V was cut back by 0 bases and J by 9 bases. CDR1 is PRHDT and CDR2 is FYEKMQ in the germline V gene (reference sequence). The complete variable domain, with remaining parts taken from reference TRBV13 and TRBJ2-7, reads AAGVIQSPRHLIKEKRETATLKCYPIPRHDTVYWYQQGPGQDPQFLISFYEKMQSDKGSIPDRFSAQQFSDYHSELNMSSLELGDSALYFCASSLGRQGAAQYFGPGTRLTVT.

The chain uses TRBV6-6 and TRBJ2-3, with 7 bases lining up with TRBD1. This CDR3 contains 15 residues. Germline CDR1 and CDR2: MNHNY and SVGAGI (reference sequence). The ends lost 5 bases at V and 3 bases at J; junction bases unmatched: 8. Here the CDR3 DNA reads TGTGCCAGCAGTACCCGACAGGGCGGGACAGATACGCAGTATTTT. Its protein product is CASSTRQGGTDTQYF.

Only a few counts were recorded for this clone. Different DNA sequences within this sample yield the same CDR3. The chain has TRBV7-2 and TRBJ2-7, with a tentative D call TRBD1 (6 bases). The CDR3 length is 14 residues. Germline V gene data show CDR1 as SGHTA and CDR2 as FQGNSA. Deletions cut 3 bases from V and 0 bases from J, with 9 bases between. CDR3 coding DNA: TGTGCCAGCAGCTTTGACAGGAGCTCCTACGAGCAGTACTTC. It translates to CASSFDRSSYEQYF.

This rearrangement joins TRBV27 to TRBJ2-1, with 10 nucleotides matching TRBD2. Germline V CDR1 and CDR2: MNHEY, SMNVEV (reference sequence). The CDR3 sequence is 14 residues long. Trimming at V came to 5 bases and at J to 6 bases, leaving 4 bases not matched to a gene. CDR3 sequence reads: CASSRSGGANEQFF. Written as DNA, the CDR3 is TGTGCCAGCAGTCGGAGCGGGGGGGCCAATGAGCAGTTCTTC.

The chain's CDR3 is CASSFLWNTEAFF. The DNA for the CDR3 is TGTGCCAGCAGCTTTCTATGGAACACTGAAGCTTTCTTT. The V gene is TRBV7-2, the J gene TRBJ1-1; D is unresolved. The CDR3 is made up of 13 amino acids. The germline V and J ends were trimmed by 3 bases and 1 base, with 6 bases remaining between them. Germline V gene lookup returns CDR1 SGHTA and CDR2 FQGNSA.

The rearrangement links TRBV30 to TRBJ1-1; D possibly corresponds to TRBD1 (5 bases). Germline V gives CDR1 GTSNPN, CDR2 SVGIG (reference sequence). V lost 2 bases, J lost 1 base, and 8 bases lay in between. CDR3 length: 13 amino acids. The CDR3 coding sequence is TGTGCCTGGAGTCTTCAGGGGAACACTGAAGCTTTCTTT. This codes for CAWSLQGNTEAFF.

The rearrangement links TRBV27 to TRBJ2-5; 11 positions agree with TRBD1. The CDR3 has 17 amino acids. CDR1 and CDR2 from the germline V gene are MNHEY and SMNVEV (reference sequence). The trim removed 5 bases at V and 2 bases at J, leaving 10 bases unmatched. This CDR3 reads CASSPLPGQGAQETQYF. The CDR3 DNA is TGTGCCAGCAGTCCACTGCCCGGACAGGGGGCTCAAGAGACCCAGTACTTC.

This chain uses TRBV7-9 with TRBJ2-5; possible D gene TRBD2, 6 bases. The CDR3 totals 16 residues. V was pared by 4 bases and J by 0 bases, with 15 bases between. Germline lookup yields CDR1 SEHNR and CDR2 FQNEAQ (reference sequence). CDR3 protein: CASSSGVVADQETQYF. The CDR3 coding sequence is TGTGCCAGCAGCTCGGGGGTTGTAGCGGACCAAGAGACCCAGTACTTC. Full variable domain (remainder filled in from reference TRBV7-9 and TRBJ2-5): DTGVSQNPRHKITKRGQNVTFRCDPISEHNRLYWYRQTLGQGPEFLTYFQNEAQLEKSRLLSDRFSAERPKGSFSTLEIQRTEQGDSAMYLCASSSGVVADQETQYFGPGTRLLVL.

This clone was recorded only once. The chain's CDR3 is CASSVGRLAGDETQYF. CDR3 coding DNA: TGTGCCAGCAGCGTAGGCCGACTAGCGGGGGATGAGACCCAGTACTTC. V usage is TRBV9 and J usage is TRBJ2-5, with TRBD2 matching 12 bases. Germline V gene data show CDR1 as SGDLS and CDR2 as YYNGEE. V trimming: 0 bases; J trimming: 5 bases; junction bases outside the gene matches: 5. This CDR3 is 16 amino acids long.

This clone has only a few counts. The CDR3 DNA sequence: TGTGCCAGCACTACGAGGACCAGCGGCGGGGAGCTGTTTTTT. Its protein product is CASTTRTSGGELFF. This rearrangement joins TRBV7-9 to TRBJ2-2; D possibly corresponds to TRBD2 (5 bases). Germline loops: CDR1 SEHNR, CDR2 FQNEAQ (reference sequence). The CDR3 loop spans 14 amino acids. V lost 7 bases to trimming and J lost 7 bases, with 16 bases between them.

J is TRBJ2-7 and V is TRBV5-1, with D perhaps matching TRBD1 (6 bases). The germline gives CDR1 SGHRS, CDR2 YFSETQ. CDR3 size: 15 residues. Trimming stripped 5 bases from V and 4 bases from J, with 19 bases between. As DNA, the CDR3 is TGCGCCAGCAGGAGACAGGACTCCGATGATTACGAGCAGTACTTC. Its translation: CASRRQDSDDYEQYF.

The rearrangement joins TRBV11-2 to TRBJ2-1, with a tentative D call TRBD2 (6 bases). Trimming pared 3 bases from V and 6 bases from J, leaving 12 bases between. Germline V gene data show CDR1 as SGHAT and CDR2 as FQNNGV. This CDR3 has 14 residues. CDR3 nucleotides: TGTGCCAGCAGCTTCGCCGGGGGATTCAATGAGCAGTTCTTC. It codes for CASSFAGGFNEQFF.

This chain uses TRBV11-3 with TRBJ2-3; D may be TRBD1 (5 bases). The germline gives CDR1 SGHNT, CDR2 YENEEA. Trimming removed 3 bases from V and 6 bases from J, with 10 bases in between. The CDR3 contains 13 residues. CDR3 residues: CASSFTDSDTQYF. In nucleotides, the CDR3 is TGTGCCAGCAGCTTCACTGACAGCGATACGCAGTATTTT.